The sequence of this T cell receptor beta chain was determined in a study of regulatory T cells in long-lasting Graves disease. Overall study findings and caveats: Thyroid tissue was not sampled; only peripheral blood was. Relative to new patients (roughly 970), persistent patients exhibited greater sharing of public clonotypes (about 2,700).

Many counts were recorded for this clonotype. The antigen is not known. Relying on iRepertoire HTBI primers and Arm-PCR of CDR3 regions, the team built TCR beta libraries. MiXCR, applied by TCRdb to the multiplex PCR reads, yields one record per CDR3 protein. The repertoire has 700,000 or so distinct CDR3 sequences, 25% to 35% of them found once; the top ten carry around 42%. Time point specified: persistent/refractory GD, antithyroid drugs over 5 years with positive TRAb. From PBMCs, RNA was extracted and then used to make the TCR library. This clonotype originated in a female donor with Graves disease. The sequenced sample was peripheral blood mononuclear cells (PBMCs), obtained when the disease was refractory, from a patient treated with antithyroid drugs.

The CDR3 spells CASSPGQGFEKLFF. In nucleotides, the CDR3 is TGTGCCAGCAGCCCGGGACAGGGTTTTGAAAAACTGTTTTTT. This chain links TRBV2 with TRBJ1-4; 9 nucleotides match TRBD1. V trimming: 6 bases; J trimming: 7 bases; junction bases outside the gene matches: 6. The CDR3 is made up of 14 amino acids. Germline CDR1 is SNHLY and CDR2 is FYNNEI.